This TCR beta chain came from a study of T cells in Graves' hyperthyroidism and ophthalmopathy. General study points: Ophthalmopathy was model-predicted a median around seven months pre-onset.

Of note for this clonotype: The antigen remains unidentified.

Lactation, pregnancy, other autoimmune disease or uncontrolled infection led to exclusion of patients. The CDR3 runs to 14 residues. Germline V lookup: CDR1 MDHEN, CDR2 SYDVKM. V trimming: 2 bases; J trimming: 5 bases; junction bases outside the gene matches: 1. RNA transcripts provided the source from which TCR beta CDR3 regions were amplified. The TCR CDR3 first-round RT-PCR relied on the HTBI primer set. Each CDR3 protein is one row after TCRdb ran MiXCR on the multiplex PCR reads. The profile shows hundreds of thousands of distinct CDR3 sequences, over 11% of them singletons. The clonotype comes from a woman in her 30s with Graves' hyperthyroidism that later progressed to Graves' ophthalmopathy. The rearrangement uses TRBV28 and TRBJ1-5, with TRBD1 matching 9 bases. Sequencing was carried out using blood. The CDR3 sequence: CASSLTGGYQPQHF. DNA of the CDR3: TGTGCCAGCAGTTTAACAGGGGGCTATCAGCCCCAGCATTTT. The complete variable domain, with remaining parts taken from reference TRBV28 and TRBJ1-5, reads DVKVTQSSRYLVKRTGEKVFLECVQDMDHENMFWYRQDPGLGLRLIYFSYDVKMKEKGDIPEGYSVSREKKERFSLILESASTNQTSMYLCASSLTGGYQPQHFGDGTRLSIL.